This T cell receptor (beta chain) is from a study of early T cells in non-severe SARS-CoV-2 infection. About the research overall: RNA in bulk from unsorted whole blood was sequenced, and chains were unpaired.

With regard to this clonotype: Its cognate antigen is unknown.

Whole-study findings and limits: Sequences matched to VDJdb favored anti-spike CD8 responses, while private and CD4 specificities were missed.

The CDR3 consists of 16 residues. Germline trimming cut 0 bases from V and 7 bases from J; bases unmatched to any gene: 12. Germline loops: CDR1 MNHEY, CDR2 SVGEGT. Each cDNA molecule carried a unique molecular identifier. TCRdb reprocessed the 5' RACE reads via MiXCR and lists one record per CDR3 protein. The data show tens of thousands of distinct CDR3 sequences, about 14% seen once. The sample comprised whole blood. The chain uses TRBV6-2 or TRBV6-3 and TRBJ2-7; 7 bases map to TRBD1. This sequence originates from an adult who was a healthcare worker with PCR-confirmed SARS-CoV-2 infection or an uninfected control (not recorded which). The CDR3, as DNA: TGTGCCAGCAGTTACTCGGGGTCCGACAGGGCGTGGGAGCAGTACTTC. Translated, it gives CASSYSGSDRAWEQYF.